The 10 T cell receptor beta chains below were found in one sample sequenced in a study of regulatory T cells in long-lasting Graves disease. Through Arm-PCR of CDR3 regions and iRepertoire HTBI primers, TCR beta libraries were built. TCRdb passed the multiplex PCR reads through MiXCR, listing each CDR3 protein once. The sample includes 390,000 or so distinct CDR3 sequences, approximately 12% of them seen just once. Stated time point: newly diagnosed GD, antithyroid drugs for less than 3 months. PBMCs provided the RNA from which the TCR library was made. This same sample was also part of a study on T cells in Graves' hyperthyroidism and ophthalmopathy.

The specimen comprised peripheral blood mononuclear cells (PBMCs), sampled at new diagnosis, from a patient treated with antithyroid drugs. Receptors were obtained from a woman aged 18-29 years with Graves disease.

This clonotype was seen only a few times. V and J are TRBV25-1 and TRBJ2-5, with 9 bases matching TRBD2. The CDR3 is made up of 17 amino acids. From germline, CDR1 is MGHDK and CDR2 SYGVNS. J was trimmed by 4 bases and V by 4 bases; bases with no gene match: 13. The CDR3 spells CASSALRGRALGETQYF. The CDR3 nucleotides read TGTGCCAGCAGTGCCTTACGCGGGAGGGCCCTCGGAGAGACCCAGTACTTC.

This clonotype was recorded at least ten times. The gene calls are TRBV18 and TRBJ1-1; a possible D gene is TRBD1 (5 bases). The CDR3 runs 12 residues. Germline V gene data show CDR1 as KGHSH and CDR2 as LQKENI. V shed 5 bases and J shed 5 bases, with 9 bases lying between them. CDR3 region: CASSTRDTEAFF. The CDR3 region has the DNA TGTGCCAGCTCAACCAGGGATACTGAAGCTTTCTTT.

This clonotype was picked up many times. The chain couples TRBV20-1 to TRBJ1-2, with D maybe TRBD1 (5 bases). Germline V gives CDR1 DFQATT, CDR2 SNEGSKA (reference sequence). The CDR3 sequence is 14 residues long. The V end lost 0 bases, the J end lost 2 bases, and 10 bases lay between the germline ends. CDR3 sequence: CSARDRGVNYGYTF. CDR3 DNA sequence: TGCAGTGCTAGAGATCGAGGGGTAAACTATGGCTACACCTTC.

This clonotype was observed many times. The chain couples TRBV20-1 to TRBJ2-3; 9 bases fit TRBD2. The CDR3 is 16 amino acids. Germline lookup yields CDR1 DFQATT and CDR2 SNEGSKA (reference sequence). Trimming removed 6 bases from V and 0 bases from J; junction bases left unmatched: 10. CDR3 in DNA: TGCAGTGCAGAAGTTAGCGGGGGCCCTAGCACAGATACGCAGTATTTT. Protein: CSAEVSGGPSTDTQYF.

This clonotype was seen ten or more times. This chain connects TRBV27 to TRBJ1-1, with 7 nucleotides matching TRBD1. Germline loops: CDR1 MNHEY, CDR2 SMNVEV (reference sequence). V was pared by 7 bases and J by 4 bases, with 27 bases of the junction left unmatched. CDR3 size: 20 residues. This CDR3 is CASKGPPFGQGVFVGTEAFF. DNA for the CDR3: TGTGCCAGCAAAGGCCCCCCTTTTGGCCAGGGGGTTTTCGTCGGCACTGAAGCTTTCTTT.

This clonotype showed up many times. The rearrangement links TRBV28 to TRBJ1-5; D unclear. CDR3 size: 15 residues. Germline V gives CDR1 MDHEN, CDR2 SYDVKM. Trimming left V 4 bases short and J 3 bases short, with 13 bases between. The CDR3 coding sequence is TGTGCCAGCAGTTCCCCCGACAAGTTCAATCAGCCCCAGCATTTT. Protein sequence: CASSSPDKFNQPQHF. The variable domain in full, completed from reference TRBV28 and TRBJ1-5, reads DVKVTQSSRYLVKRTGEKVFLECVQDMDHENMFWYRQDPGLGLRLIYFSYDVKMKEKGDIPEGYSVSREKKERFSLILESASTNQTSMYLCASSSPDKFNQPQHFGDGTRLSIL.

This clonotype was seen more than once but under ten times. The CDR3 bases are TGCAGCGTTGAAAACAGGGGAGTATCCCTTATTAACTATGGCTACACCTTC. It codes for CSVENRGVSLINYGYTF. The chain uses TRBV29-1 and TRBJ1-2, with 7 positions matching TRBD1. The germline CDR1 and CDR2 sequences are SQVTM and ANQGSEA. Germline trimming cut 2 bases from V and 1 base from J; bases unmatched to any gene: 13. The CDR3 sequence is 17 residues long.

This clonotype has a count of ten or more. The CDR3 is CASTPRTKDGEQFF. The CDR3 nucleotides read TGTGCCAGCACTCCGAGGACTAAAGATGGCGAGCAGTTCTTC. The chain carries TRBV12-3 or TRBV12-4 and TRBJ2-1; D possibly corresponds to TRBD2 (6 bases). The V and J ends lost 7 bases and 10 bases respectively, with 20 bases between them. The CDR3 is 14 residues long.

The table lists this clonotype with many counts. This chain uses TRBV3-1 with TRBJ2-1, with TRBD2 as a possible D gene (6 bases). CDR3 length: 14 residues. V was shortened by 1 base and J by 9 bases, with 13 bases between the two germline ends. CDR1 and CDR2 from the germline V gene are LGHDT and YNNKEL (reference sequence). Here the CDR3 DNA reads TGTGCCAGCAGCCAAGGCGCTAGCGTCGGTGAGCAGTTCTTC. This gives the protein CASSQGASVGEQFF.

This clonotype was detected many times. The rearrangement links TRBV2 to TRBJ2-5, with D perhaps given as TRBD1 or TRBD2 (5 bases each). Trimming pared 8 bases from V and 1 base from J, leaving 14 bases between. The CDR3 runs to 14 residues. Germline CDR1 and CDR2: SNHLY and FYNNEI. CDR3 sequence (DNA): TGTGCCAGCGGCCTGGGGGTTGGCCAAGAGACCCAGTACTTC. Translated: CASGLGVGQETQYF. Filled out from reference TRBV2 and TRBJ2-5, the complete variable domain reads EPEVTQTPSHQVTQMGQEVILRCVPISNHLYFYWYRQILGQKVEFLVSFYNNEISEKSEIFDDQFSVERPDGSNFTLKIRSTKLEDSAMYFCASGLGVGQETQYFGPGTRLLVL.